This passage covers 27 T cell receptor beta chains from one sample sequenced in a study of spatial heterogeneity in lung cancer. TCRdb called the 5' RACE reads again in MiXCR, with one record for every CDR3 protein. The sample gives some 7,500 distinct CDR3 sequences, 6.5% to 9.5% of which show up once; 45% to 50% is in the top ten. As for time point: sample taken at primary tumor resection. Sequencing was performed on whole RNA extracted from tumor and nontumor lung tissue, or from frozen PBMC, and the material was left unsorted. Specimen: PBMCs, collected at surgery. The source is a male donor with early-stage non-small cell lung cancer.

This clonotype has ten or more counts. This beta chain is off target for a library built for alpha chains, so its abundance means little. The chain joins TRBV9 to TRBJ2-1; 8 bases are shared with TRBD1. The ends lost 3 bases at V and 4 bases at J; junction bases unmatched: 9. The CDR3 runs to 16 residues. Germline V lookup: CDR1 SGDLS, CDR2 YYNGEE. The CDR3 reads CASSADRGSRYNEQFF. The CDR3 DNA reads as TGTGCCAGCAGCGCCGACAGGGGCTCCAGGTACAATGAGCAGTTCTTC.

This clonotype was observed many times. This beta chain is a stray sequence in a library constructed for alpha chains; its clone size is not meaningful. The chain uses TRBV4-1 and TRBJ2-7; D remains ambiguous. This CDR3 spans 17 amino acids. Germline assignment: CDR1 MGHRA and CDR2 YSYEKL. V dropped 0 bases and J dropped 2 bases, with 17 bases sitting between them. Here the CDR3 reads CASSQDILLPLTYEQYF. CDR3 in DNA: TGCGCCAGCAGCCAAGATATCTTGTTGCCCCTAACCTACGAGCAGTACTTC.

This clonotype was counted at least ten times. The library was prepared for alpha chains; this beta chain is a stray read, so its frequency means little. DNA of the CDR3: TGTGCCATCAGTGAGTCGACGAGATCCTACGAGCAGTACTTC. Protein: CAISESTRSYEQYF. The chain joins TRBV10-3 to TRBJ2-7; D call uncertain. There are 14 residues in the CDR3. Between the trimmed V and J ends, which lost 0 bases and 1 base, there was a span of 7 bases. The germline CDR1 and CDR2 sequences are ENHRY and SYGVKD.

This clonotype came up many times. With the library built for alpha chains, this beta chain is off target and its frequency is not meaningful. The V gene is TRBV23-1, the J gene TRBJ2-7, with unresolved D. TRBV23-1 qualifies as an ORF whose function is uncertain. Trimming took off 6 bases at V and 3 bases at J, with 27 bases between the two ends. The CDR3 runs 18 residues. The CDR3 region is CASSRTYRARTPHYEQYF. CDR3 nucleotide sequence: TGCGCCAGCAGCAGGACCTACCGGGCCAGAACTCCTCACTACGAGCAGTACTTC.

This clonotype was counted ten times or more. This beta chain is off target for a library built for alpha chains, so its abundance means little. This chain uses TRBV24-1 with TRBJ1-1, with a possible D match to TRBD1 (5 bases). With 3 bases removed from V and 7 bases from J, the gap between germline ends came to 11 bases. The germline gives CDR1 KGHDR, CDR2 SFDVKD. The CDR3 covers 13 residues. For the CDR3, the DNA is TGTGCCACCAGTGATCAGGGAGCCGGTGAAGCTTTCTTT. It codes for CATSDQGAGEAFF.

This clonotype was recorded at least ten times. This beta chain slipped into a library made for alpha chains as a stray read, so its size is not meaningful. The V and J genes are TRBV2 and TRBJ2-2, with D tentatively TRBD1 or TRBD2 (7 bases each). CDR1 and CDR2 (germline): SNHLY, FYNNEI. The CDR3 has 18 residues. V lost 4 bases and J 1 base, leaving 19 bases between the germline ends. DNA of the CDR3: TGTGCCAGCAGTGGCCGGACAGGTCAGCGGGGGAACACCGGGGAGCTGTTTTTT. Its protein is CASSGRTGQRGNTGELFF.

To note about this clonotype: This beta chain slipped into a library made for alpha chains as a stray read, so its size is not meaningful. The V gene is TRBV6-2 or TRBV6-3, the J gene TRBJ2-4; maybe TRBD2 (6 bases). This CDR3 comprises 17 residues. V dropped 2 bases and J dropped 0 bases, with 14 bases sitting between them. CDR1 is MNHEY and CDR2 is SVGEGT in the germline V gene. The CDR3 coding sequence is TGTGCCAGCAGTTACGGCGTCTGGGGACTAGCCAAAAACATTCAGTACTTC. Translated: CASSYGVWGLAKNIQYF.

In its sample, this clonotype was seen many times. As an off-target read in a library built for alpha chains, this beta chain has a frequency of little significance. This chain links TRBV20-1 with TRBJ2-3; 13 nucleotides match TRBD2. Trimming took 6 bases from V and 4 from J; bases not matched to a gene: 4. Germline loops: CDR1 DFQATT, CDR2 SNEGSKA (reference sequence). The CDR3 is 14 amino acids. The CDR3 nucleotides read TGCAGTGCCACCGGACTAGCGGGAGCAGATACGCAGTATTTT. Translated: CSATGLAGADTQYF.

This clonotype was counted at least ten times. Little can be read into the size of this beta chain, an off-target read in a library designed for alpha chains. V usage is TRBV9 and J usage is TRBJ2-1; 7 bases line up with TRBD2. Germline V gives CDR1 SGDLS, CDR2 YYNGEE. V lost 4 bases, J lost 8 bases, and 12 bases stayed unmatched. The CDR3 consists of 15 residues. CDR3 in amino acids: CASSTGGSSPDEQFF. In DNA, the CDR3 is TGTGCCAGCAGCACGGGCGGGAGTTCCCCGGATGAGCAGTTCTTC.

About this clonotype: Little can be read into the size of this beta chain, an off-target read in a library designed for alpha chains. The chain couples TRBV7-9 to TRBJ2-7, with TRBD2 matching 10 bases. CDR1 SEHNR and CDR2 FQNEAQ come from the germline V gene (reference sequence). The CDR3 has 15 residues. V was pared by 1 base and J by 5 bases, with 5 bases of the junction left unmatched. CDR3 bases: TGTGCCAGCAGCTTAGTACTAGCGGGAATCGACGAGCAGTACTTC. Translation: CASSLVLAGIDEQYF.

As concerns this clonotype: The library was built for alpha chains, so this beta chain is an off-target read and its size means little. The chain uses TRBV3-1 and TRBJ1-3; D not resolved. The CDR3 covers 15 residues. V dropped 0 bases and J dropped 0 bases, with 6 bases sitting between them. The germline CDR1 and CDR2 sequences are LGHDT and YNNKEL (reference sequence). CDR3 amino acids: CASSQDGLSGNTIYF. In DNA, the CDR3 is TGTGCCAGCAGCCAAGACGGGCTCTCTGGAAACACCATATATTTT.

This clonotype appeared many times. Within a library made for alpha chains, this beta chain is off target, and its count is uninformative. The chain recombines TRBV5-1 with TRBJ1-2, with 7 nucleotides matching TRBD1. Per the germline V gene, CDR1 is SGHRS and CDR2 is YFSETQ. Germline trimming cut 4 bases from V and 4 bases from J; bases unmatched to any gene: 10. The CDR3 runs to 15 residues. CDR3 nucleotide sequence: TGCGCCAGCAGCCGCGGACAGGTCGATACCTATGGCTACACCTTC. Protein product: CASSRGQVDTYGYTF.

The sample holds many counts of this clonotype. This beta chain slipped into a library made for alpha chains as a stray read, so its size is not meaningful. V usage is TRBV7-3 and J usage is TRBJ2-3, with TRBD2 identical over 8 bases. Losses at the gene ends were 5 bases for V and 1 base for J; bases not matched to a gene: 8. From germline, CDR1 is SGHTA and CDR2 FQGTGA. The CDR3 is made up of 16 amino acids. In DNA form, the CDR3 reads TGTGCCAGCAGCCCAGGAGCGGGAGTGGGCACAGATACGCAGTATTTT. Translated, it gives CASSPGAGVGTDTQYF.

In its sample, this clonotype was seen many times. This beta chain is a stray read from a library made for alpha chains; its abundance is not meaningful. V gene TRBV20-1 combines with J gene TRBJ2-3; TRBD2 agrees at 10 bases. The V and J ends lost 6 bases and 4 bases, in that order; junction bases with no gene match: 10. The CDR3 sequence is 15 residues long. CDR1 and CDR2 from the germline V gene are DFQATT and SNEGSKA (reference sequence). The CDR3 here is CSALIAGGGSDTQYF. CDR3 nucleotides: TGCAGTGCCCTAATAGCGGGAGGAGGATCAGATACGCAGTATTTT.

As concerns this clonotype: This beta chain is an off-target read within a library intended for alpha chains, so its frequency means little. The V gene is TRBV6-1, the J gene TRBJ1-2; tentatively, D is TRBD1 (6 bases). The V and J ends lost 2 bases and 7 bases respectively, with 17 bases between them. This CDR3 is 15 amino acids long. CDR1 and CDR2 (germline): MNHNS, SASEGT. CDR3 nucleotides: TGTGCCAGCAGTGAATTAAGGGCAGGGGATGCTGGCTACACCTTC. Protein product: CASSELRAGDAGYTF.

This clonotype is labeled hyperexpanded. This beta chain appears as a stray read in a library generated for alpha chains; its size is not informative. This rearrangement joins TRBV27 to TRBJ2-1; the D gene could be TRBD1 or TRBD2 (5 bases each). Germline loops: CDR1 MNHEY, CDR2 SMNVEV (reference sequence). V was pared by 5 bases and J by 5 bases, with 19 bases between. The CDR3 totals 16 residues. CDR3 sequence reads: CASSQNSVGTNNEQFF. Here the CDR3 DNA reads TGTGCCAGCAGTCAGAATAGCGTCGGGACGAACAATGAGCAGTTCTTC.

As regards this clonotype: This may be a read error, as it is one base from a much larger clone. For a library built for alpha chains, this beta chain is a stray read; little rests on its size. The J gene is TRBJ2-7, the V gene TRBV7-8, with D perhaps matching TRBD1 (6 bases). The germline V and J ends were trimmed by 5 bases and 12 bases, with 17 bases remaining between them. This CDR3 is 12 amino acids long. The germline gives CDR1 SGHVS, CDR2 FQNEAQ. The CDR3 here is CASSERTGYLYF. The CDR3 nucleotides read TGTGCCAGCAGCGAGCGAACAGGGTACCTGTACTTC.

This clonotype was seen many times. Little can be read into the size of this beta chain, an off-target read in a library designed for alpha chains. V is TRBV9 and J is TRBJ2-3; 9 positions match TRBD2. The CDR3 sequence is 14 residues long. Unmatched junction bases numbered 3, after V lost 4 bases and J lost 3 bases. Germline assignment: CDR1 SGDLS and CDR2 YYNGEE. Here the CDR3 DNA reads TGTGCCAGCAGCTCGGGACTAGCAACAGATACGCAGTATTTT. Amino acids: CASSSGLATDTQYF. Full variable domain (outside the CDR3, taken from reference TRBV9 and TRBJ2-3): DSGVTQTPKHLITATGQRVTLRCSPRSGDLSVYWYQQSLDQGLQFLIQYYNGEERAKGNILERFSAQQFPDLHSELNLSSLELGDSALYFCASSSGLATDTQYFGPGTRLTVL.

This clonotype was detected ten times or more. Being off target in a library aimed at alpha chains, this beta chain has a size of little meaning. V gene TRBV4-2 combines with J gene TRBJ2-7; 9 bases fit TRBD1. J lost 5 bases, V lost 3 bases, and 8 bases had no gene match. The CDR3 covers 15 residues. CDR1 is LGHNA, CDR2 YNFKEQ, per germline. For the CDR3, the DNA is TGTGCCAGCAGCCAGCAGACAGGGGGTAACGACGAGCAGTACTTC. Translating gives CASSQQTGGNDEQYF.

This clonotype occurred many times. Within a library made for alpha chains, this beta chain is off target, and its count is uninformative. This rearrangement joins TRBV4-1 to TRBJ1-2, with TRBD1 as a possible D gene (5 bases). The CDR3 extends over 17 amino acids. Trimming took off 1 base at V and 5 bases at J, with 20 bases between the two ends. CDR1 is MGHRA and CDR2 is YSYEKL in the germline V gene. The CDR3 DNA reads as TGCGCCAGCAGCCAAGGGGATATGCAGGGATTTGGGTATGGCTACACCTTC. Translating gives CASSQGDMQGFGYGYTF.

This clonotype was observed many times. This beta chain represents an off-target read in a library built for alpha chains; its size is of limited meaning. This sequence joins TRBV20-1 and TRBJ2-4; TRBD1 aligns across 9 bases. The CDR3 is 12 amino acids. Per germline, CDR1 DFQATT and CDR2 SNEGSKA (reference sequence). The junction had 1 base not matched to a gene; V was cut back by 4 bases and J by 6 bases. In nucleotides, the CDR3 is TGCAGTGCTATGACAGGGGGAAACATTCAGTACTTC. It specifies CSAMTGGNIQYF.

This clonotype was seen at least ten times. Because the library targeted alpha chains, this beta chain is an off-target read whose size means little. This rearrangement joins TRBV7-2 to TRBJ2-5; a weak D match, TRBD1 (6 bases). The CDR3 runs 15 residues. CDR1 SGHTA and CDR2 FQGNSA come from the germline V gene. Trimming pared 4 bases from V and 1 base from J, leaving 13 bases between. CDR3 in amino acids: CASSSLLGAQETQYF. The CDR3, as DNA: TGTGCCAGCAGCTCCCTTTTGGGGGCCCAAGAGACCCAGTACTTC.

This clonotype was counted at least ten times. A library prepared for alpha chains yielded this beta chain as an off-target read; its size is of little meaning. The chain joins TRBV9 to TRBJ2-3, with 7 nucleotides matching TRBD2. Trimming at V came to 4 bases and at J to 3 bases, leaving 8 bases not matched to a gene. Germline CDR1 and CDR2: SGDLS and YYNGEE. The CDR3 sequence is 15 residues long. CDR3 sequence: CASSKTPGRTDTQYF. The CDR3 DNA reads as TGTGCCAGCAGCAAGACACCCGGGAGGACAGATACGCAGTATTTT.

This clonotype was counted many times. The size of this beta chain means little, since it is a stray read in a library made for alpha chains. The rearrangement joins TRBV27 to TRBJ1-1; D uncertain. CDR3 length: 13 amino acids. V was trimmed by 0 bases and J by 7 bases, leaving 9 bases between them. Germline V gives CDR1 MNHEY, CDR2 SMNVEV (reference sequence). CDR3 in DNA: TGTGCCAGCAGTTTATCGAGCCGGGTTGAAGCTTTCTTT. It translates to CASSLSSRVEAFF.

Ten or more counts support this clonotype. This beta chain lies outside the target of a library built for alpha chains; its clone size means little. The chain employs TRBV19 and TRBJ2-3; 13 bases map to TRBD2. V shed 4 bases and J 0 bases; nucleotides not matched to a gene: 1. This CDR3 is 16 amino acids long. The germline V gene has CDR1 LNHDA and CDR2 SQIVND (reference sequence). The CDR3 reads CASSKTSGRSTDTQYF. The DNA of the CDR3 is TGTGCCAGTAGTAAGACTAGCGGGAGGAGCACAGATACGCAGTATTTT. The variable domain in full, with the rest retrieved from reference TRBV19 and TRBJ2-3, is DGGITQSPKYLFRKEGQNVTLSCEQNLNHDAMYWYRQDPGQGLRLIYYSQIVNDFQKGDIAEGYSVSREKKESFPLTVTSAQKNPTAFYLCASSKTSGRSTDTQYFGPGTRLTVL.

In this sample, this clonotype turned up many times. Found in a library prepared for alpha chains, this beta chain is an off-target read, and its abundance has little meaning. J is TRBJ2-3 and V is TRBV28; TRBD1 matches at 7 bases. Germline loops: CDR1 MDHEN, CDR2 SYDVKM. The CDR3 totals 14 residues. Germline trimming cut 4 bases from V and 4 bases from J; bases unmatched to any gene: 5. The CDR3 sequence is CASSSGQVSDTQYF. The CDR3, as DNA: TGTGCCAGCAGTTCCGGACAGGTTTCAGATACGCAGTATTTT. The variable domain in full, with the rest retrieved from reference TRBV28 and TRBJ2-3, is DVKVTQSSRYLVKRTGEKVFLECVQDMDHENMFWYRQDPGLGLRLIYFSYDVKMKEKGDIPEGYSVSREKKERFSLILESASTNQTSMYLCASSSGQVSDTQYFGPGTRLTVL.

This clonotype is a singleton in its sample. Little can be read into the size of this beta chain, an off-target read in a library designed for alpha chains. The chain recombines TRBV7-2 with TRBJ2-3; TRBD1 agrees at 7 bases. Germline V lookup: CDR1 SGHTA, CDR2 FQGNSA. Trimming at V came to 0 bases and at J to 4 bases, leaving 13 bases not matched to a gene. There are 18 residues in the CDR3. This chain's CDR3 is CASSLASMFRDRSDTQYF. The CDR3 DNA is TGTGCCAGCAGCTTAGCTTCAATGTTCCGGGACAGATCAGATACGCAGTATTTT. Supplemented by reference TRBV7-2 and TRBJ2-3, the full variable domain reads GAGVSQSPSNKVTEKGKDVELRCDPISGHTALYWYRQSLGQGLEFLIYFQGNSAPDKSGLPSDRFSAERTGGSVSTLTIQRTQQEDSAVYLCASSLASMFRDRSDTQYFGPGTRLTVL.